These T cell receptor beta chains were read from a single sample in a study of control samples from healthy donors and cancer patients. Produced via immunoSEQ multiplex PCR; TCRdb's table is partial and in-frame only. The sample holds 150,000 or so clones, roughly 94% seen once. Sequenced input: blood. Receptors originate from a man aged 40-49 years in good health. Each CDR3 is given with its conserved first and last residue. Fields, in order: CDR3 DNA, CDR3 protein, D gene, J gene, V gene, clone size. The D gene is left open where the match is weak. The size field is filled for only some rows; it gives once, few, many or a size class.

TGTGCCAGCAGTTTATACCCTAGCTCTGGAAACACCATATATTTT CASSLYPSSGNTIYF NA TRBJ1-3 TRBV27 few
TGTGCCACCTGGGGGACACATGAAGCTTTCTTT CATWGTHEAFF NA TRBJ1-1 TRBV24-1 NA
TGTGCCAGCCTGCTGGGGGGGTCCTACAATGAGCAGTTCTTC CASLLGGSYNEQFF TRBD2 TRBJ2-1 TRBV11-2 NA
TGTGCCAGCAGGAGGGGCAGCCCCCGGGACGAGCAGTACTTC CASRRGSPRDEQYF NA TRBJ2-7 TRBV2 NA
TGTGCCAGCAGGAGCCGGACGGAATATGGCTACACCTTC CASRSRTEYGYTF NA TRBJ1-2 TRBV6-5 NA
TGTGCCAGCAGCGGAGACATCGGGGGGACTGAAGCTTTCTTT CASSGDIGGTEAFF NA TRBJ1-1 TRBV9 once
TGTGCCAGCACCCTCCGGACAGGACCGGGAACTGAAGCTTTCTTT CASTLRTGPGTEAFF TRBD1 TRBJ1-1 TRBV7-9 NA
TGTGCCAGCAACCCCGGACAGGGGGCCGGAGAGCAGGGCTACACCTTC CASNPGQGAGEQGYTF TRBD1 TRBJ1-2 TRBV28 NA
TGTGCCAGCAGCAACGGACAGGGGAACACTGAAGCTTTCTTT CASSNGQGNTEAFF TRBD1 TRBJ1-1 TRBV6-4 NA
TGCAGTGCTAGTGAAGGCTTCGCAAGCAATCAGCCCCAGCATTTT CSASEGFASNQPQHF NA TRBJ1-5 TRBV20-1 NA
TGTGCCAGCAGCTTAAACCACGAGCAGTACTTC CASSLNHEQYF NA TRBJ2-7 TRBV7-9 once
TGTGCCAGCTCACAAAACCGGGACAGGGGGCAAGGCTACACCTTC CASSQNRDRGQGYTF TRBD1 TRBJ1-2 TRBV18 NA
TGTGCCTGGGTGAGAGGGACAGGGGGCCAACAGGGCTACACCTTC CAWVRGTGGQQGYTF TRBD1 TRBJ1-2 TRBV30 NA
TGTGCCAGTAGTGTGGGGGGGAGCTCCTACAATGAGCAGTTCTTC CASSVGGSSYNEQFF TRBD2 TRBJ2-1 TRBV19 NA
TGCGCCAGCAGCCAAGATATTGGACAGGCCCTATACAATGAGCAGTTCTTC CASSQDIGQALYNEQFF TRBD1 TRBJ2-1 TRBV4-1 NA
TGCGCCAGCAGGTACGACAGGGTATCACCCCTCCACTTT CASRYDRVSPLHF TRBD1 TRBJ1-6 TRBV5-1 NA
TGTGCCAGCAGCCCACATCGCGGGGGGGCCAATGAGCAGTTCTTC CASSPHRGGANEQFF TRBD2 TRBJ2-1 TRBV7-2 NA
TGCGCCAGCAGCCAAGTCAGGGACGGCAATCAGCCCCAGCATTTT CASSQVRDGNQPQHF NA TRBJ1-5 TRBV4-1 NA
TGTGCCAGCAGCTTAGGGGGGTATAGCAATCAGCCCCAGCATTTT CASSLGGYSNQPQHF NA TRBJ1-5 TRBV7-2 NA
TGCGCCAGCAGCGACCCCACTGCGCTATACAATGAGCAGTTCTTC CASSDPTALYNEQFF NA TRBJ2-1 TRBV5-1 NA
TGTGCCAGCAGCTTAGTTTCCGGGGATGAAAAACTGTTTTTT CASSLVSGDEKLFF NA TRBJ1-4 TRBV7-2 once
TGTGCCAGCAGTTACGGTCGGACCCAGTACTTC CASSYGRTQYF NA TRBJ2-5 TRBV27 NA
TGTGCCAGCAGCAAAGGGTCGCAGGAGGGGCCGAACACTGAAGCTTTCTTT CASSKGSQEGPNTEAFF NA TRBJ1-1 TRBV21-1 NA
TGCGCCAGCAGCTTGAGTCCGGGGTCGGCCTACGAGCAGTACTTC CASSLSPGSAYEQYF NA TRBJ2-7 TRBV5-1 NA
TGCGCCAGCAGGCCTGCGGGGGCGTACTATGGCTACACCTTC CASRPAGAYYGYTF NA TRBJ1-2 TRBV5-1 NA
TGTGCCAGCAGCCAAGATCTTCAGGGAAACACCATATATTTT CASSQDLQGNTIYF NA TRBJ1-3 TRBV14 NA
TGTGCCAGCAGCAGAGGACAAGCTGATAACTATGGCTACACCTTC CASSRGQADNYGYTF NA TRBJ1-2 TRBV7-9 NA
TGCGCCAGCAGTGAGCGGGGGTCGAGGGCTGAAGCTTTCTTT CASSERGSRAEAFF NA TRBJ1-1 TRBV10-1 NA
TGCAGTGCTAGAAGAAACTACGAGCAGTACTTC CSARRNYEQYF NA TRBJ2-7 TRBV20-1 once
TGTGCCACCACCGTTTCGGGGGAGGGTTTTACTGAAGCTTTCTTT CATTVSGEGFTEAFF NA TRBJ1-1 TRBV15 NA
TGTGCCAGCAGCGTAGCTAGCGGGGAGGCGGAAAAACTGTTTTTT CASSVASGEAEKLFF NA TRBJ1-4 TRBV9 NA
TGTGCCAGCAGGGGGGGCGGCAGGTTTAGCACTGAAGCTTTCTTT CASRGGGRFSTEAFF NA TRBJ1-1 TRBV27 NA
TGCGCCAGCAGCCGCGGGACGGAATATGGCTACACCTTC CASSRGTEYGYTF NA TRBJ1-2 TRBV5-1 few
TGTGCCAGCAGCTCCGGCCCGTCGGGCATTCAGTACTTC CASSSGPSGIQYF NA TRBJ2-4 TRBV7-3 NA
TGCGCCAGCAGCTTGGGGGGCTATAGCAATCAGCCCCAGCATTTT CASSLGGYSNQPQHF NA TRBJ1-5 TRBV5-1 NA
TGTGCCAGCAGCTCCGGGGTGCGGGGGTTCACCGGGGAGCTGTTTTTT CASSSGVRGFTGELFF TRBD2 TRBJ2-2 TRBV7-3 NA
TGTGCCAGCAGTGGATGGAGCGCCCGAACTAGCACAGATACGCAGTATTTT CASSGWSARTSTDTQYF NA TRBJ2-3 TRBV28 NA
TGTGCCAGCTCCCCGAAGGGGGGGTTGGTGACCCAGCATTTT CASSPKGGLVTQHF NA TRBJ1-5 TRBV6-5 NA
TGTGCCAGCAGCCAAGGGGGTAGGGGATCCGAGCAGTACTTC CASSQGGRGSEQYF NA TRBJ2-7 TRBV3-1/TRBV3-2 NA
TGTGCCAGCAGTTTGATCACCCGTTTGACTGAAGCTTTCTTT CASSLITRLTEAFF NA TRBJ1-1 TRBV27 NA
TGCGCCAGCAGCCAAGAACCGGGACAGGGGGCTTTAAAGGGGGACACTGAAGCTTTCTTT CASSQEPGQGALKGDTEAFF TRBD1 TRBJ1-1 TRBV4-1 NA
TGTGCCAGCAGTGAGGTAGGAGGCAGCTTCAATCAGCCCCAGCATTTT CASSEVGGSFNQPQHF NA TRBJ1-5 TRBV2 NA
TGTGCCACCAAAACACGAGGGGGGGGAGATGAGCAGTTCTTC CATKTRGGGDEQFF NA TRBJ2-1 TRBV2 NA
TGCGCCAGCAGCCAGAGATGGGAGGAGGACTGGGACACTGAAGCTTTCTTT CASSQRWEEDWDTEAFF NA TRBJ1-1 TRBV4-1 NA
TGTGCCAGCAGAAGACAGGGACAGGGGGTCTCCTACGAGCAGTACTTC CASRRQGQGVSYEQYF TRBD1 TRBJ2-7 TRBV2 NA
TGTGCCAGCAGCCTTCGAGGAACTGAAGCTTTCTTT CASSLRGTEAFF NA TRBJ1-1 TRBV11-2 NA
TGTGCCAGTAGTCCGACTCCCGGTCCTGGGAACACTGAAGCTTTCTTT CASSPTPGPGNTEAFF NA TRBJ1-1 TRBV19 NA
TGTGCCAGCAGCGAGCAAAACAGGGGTCCCTATGGCTACACCTTC CASSEQNRGPYGYTF TRBD1 TRBJ1-2 TRBV6-5 NA
TGTGCCAGCAGTTTACGGGTGCGCGGGTCCCGGTACTATGGCTACACCTTC CASSLRVRGSRYYGYTF NA TRBJ1-2 TRBV28 NA
TGTGCCAGCTCTACTAATAGCGGGGCAGAGACCCAGTACTTC CASSTNSGAETQYF TRBD2 TRBJ2-5 TRBV2 NA
TGTGCCTGGAACCCCGGCCAAGAGACCCAGTACTTC CAWNPGQETQYF NA TRBJ2-5 TRBV30 NA
TGTGCCAGTAGTCCCCACTCCGGGACAGGGGGATATAGCAATCAGCCCCAGCATTTT CASSPHSGTGGYSNQPQHF TRBD1 TRBJ1-5 TRBV19 NA
TGTGCCTGGAGTGTCTGGGGGACCGCCTATAATTCACCCCTCCACTTT CAWSVWGTAYNSPLHF NA TRBJ1-6 TRBV30 NA
TGTGCCAGCCCACTGCGCCGGATCTTC CASPLRRIF NA TRBJ2-1 TRBV21-1 NA